This TCR beta chain was recovered during a study of vaccination and CD4 T cells after COVID-19. Overall study context: With a range of 35 to 161, the median interval from diagnosis to drawing post-COVID samples was around 93 days.

In its sample, this clonotype was seen a few times. Antigen specificity is unknown. The CDR3 contains 12 residues. V dropped 7 bases and J dropped 3; count of bases not matched to a gene: 2. Germline V lookup: CDR1 LNHNV, CDR2 YYDKDF (reference sequence). Cultured CD4+ T-cell DNA underwent Oncomine TCR Beta short-read sequencing. The authors extracted genomic DNA from cultured CD4+ T cells. A single record per CDR3 protein comes from TCRdb applying MiXCR to the PCR reads. The sample has 20,000 to 25,000 distinct CDR3 sequences, 60% seen once; the top ten hold 10% to 15%. Treatment here: approximately 11-day PBMC culture with coronavirus spike peptide pools or control peptides (ViraFEST assay). ViraFEST used peptide pools to expand antigen-specific T cells before TCR sequencing.

The source material was CD4+ T cells from blood, cultured in vitro, sampled after SARS-CoV-2 vaccination. This sequence was found in a human donor who received a COVID-19 vaccine. The J gene is TRBJ2-5, the V gene TRBV15, with 7 bases that match TRBD1. CDR3 nucleotide sequence: TGTGCCACCAACAGGGGCGAAGAGACCCAGTACTTC. Amino acids: CATNRGEETQYF. Together with reference TRBV15 and TRBJ2-5, the CDR3 gives the full variable domain: DAMVIQNPRYQVTQFGKPVTLSCSQTLNHNVMYWYQQKSSQAPKLLFHYYDKDFNNEADTPDNFQSRRPNTSFCFLDIRSPGLGDTAMYLCATNRGEETQYFGPGTRLLVL.